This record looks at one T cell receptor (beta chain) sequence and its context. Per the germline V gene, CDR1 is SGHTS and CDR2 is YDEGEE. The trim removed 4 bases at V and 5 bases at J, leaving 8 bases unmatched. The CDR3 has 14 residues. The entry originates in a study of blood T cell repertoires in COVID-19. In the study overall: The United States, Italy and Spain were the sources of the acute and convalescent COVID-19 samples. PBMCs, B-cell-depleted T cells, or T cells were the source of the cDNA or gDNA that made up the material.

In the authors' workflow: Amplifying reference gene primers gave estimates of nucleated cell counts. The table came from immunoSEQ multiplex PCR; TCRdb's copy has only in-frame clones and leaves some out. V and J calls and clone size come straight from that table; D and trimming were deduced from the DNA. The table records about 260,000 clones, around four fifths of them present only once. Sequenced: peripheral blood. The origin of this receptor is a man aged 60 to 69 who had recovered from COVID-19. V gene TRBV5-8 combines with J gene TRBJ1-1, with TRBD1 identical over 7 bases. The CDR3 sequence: CASSTHRTGTEAFF. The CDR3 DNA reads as TGTGCCAGCAGCACCCATCGGACAGGAACTGAAGCTTTCTTT.